Listed here are 32 T cell receptor beta chains from one sample, sequenced in a study of blood T cells in healthy people across ages. A second PCR of 7 to 11 cycles used a sample-barcoded 5' primer and a J-beta primer mix. TCRdb called the 5' RACE reads again in MiXCR, with one record for every CDR3 protein. The sample lists 600,000 or so distinct CDR3 sequences, about 30% occurring once. Source material: blood. The receptors originated from a woman aged 80 or older in good health.

A remark on this clonotype: A much larger clone sits a single nucleotide away, making a read error possible. The chain has TRBV12-3 or TRBV12-4 and TRBJ2-5, with 7 nucleotides matching TRBD2. The closer fit of TRBJ2-7 to the DNA end suggests the J call may be wrong. The CDR3 extends over 13 amino acids. CDR3 bases: TGTGCCAGCAGCCCCGGGACTATCTACGAGCAGTACTTC. Amino acid sequence: CASSPGTIYEQYF.

At least ten counts were recorded for this clonotype. J is TRBJ2-1 and V is TRBV19; 10 nucleotides match TRBD1. V shed 4 bases, J shed 7 bases, and the junction held 7 bases outside the gene matches. Germline values: CDR1 LNHDA, CDR2 SQIVND (reference sequence). The CDR3 consists of 15 residues. The CDR3, as DNA: TGTGCCAGTAGTACAGACAGGGGGCTCGGTAATGAGCAGTTCTTC. The encoded protein is CASSTDRGLGNEQFF.

This clonotype was seen a handful of times. The J gene is TRBJ1-5, the V gene TRBV5-6; TRBD1 matches 10 bases. The germline V gene has CDR1 SGHDT and CDR2 YYEEEE. With 4 bases clipped from V and 1 base from J, the junction kept 11 bases outside the gene matches. The CDR3 is made up of 18 amino acids. The CDR3 region is CASSQTRQGAISNQPQHF. The CDR3 region has the DNA TGTGCCAGCAGCCAGACAAGACAGGGGGCGATAAGCAATCAGCCCCAGCATTTT.

On this clonotype itself: One base away lies a much larger clone, so this may be a sequencing read error. V and J are TRBV12-3 or TRBV12-4 and TRBJ2-7, with no clear D. This CDR3 spans 13 amino acids. The V and J ends lost 6 bases and 0 bases respectively, with 9 bases between them. The CDR3 region is CASRPLNSYEQYF. The CDR3 DNA sequence: TGTGCCAGCAGGCCTTTGAACTCCTACGAGCAGTACTTC.

This clonotype was found a few times. The chain carries TRBV6-1 and TRBJ1-5; a possible D gene is TRBD1 (6 bases). From germline, CDR1 is MNHNS and CDR2 SASEGT. This CDR3 region has 17 residues. V was cut by 2 bases and J by 0 bases, with 14 bases left in between. Here the CDR3 DNA reads TGTGCCAGCAGTGAACAGGGGACTACAAATAGCAATCAGCCCCAGCATTTT. Amino acids: CASSEQGTTNSNQPQHF.

This chain joins TRBV5-5 and TRBJ2-7, with D tentatively TRBD1 (6 bases). Trimming cost V 2 bases and J 0 bases, with 12 bases left between them. Germline V lookup: CDR1 SGHKS, CDR2 YYEKEE (reference sequence). This CDR3 has 15 residues. CDR3: CASSLYQGSSYEQYF. CDR3 coding DNA: TGTGCCAGCAGCTTATATCAGGGGTCCTCCTACGAGCAGTACTTC.

At least ten counts were recorded for this clonotype. This may stem from a read error, because a much larger clone lies one nucleotide away. This sequence joins TRBV6-5 and TRBJ2-1; D unresolved. Near its end, the DNA agrees better with TRBJ2-7, so the J call may be wrong. Germline V gene lookup returns CDR1 MNHEY and CDR2 SVGAGI. The CDR3 is 15 residues long. CDR3 DNA: TGTGCCAGCAGTTTCTCGCGGAGCTCCTACAATGAGCAGTACTTC. Translating gives CASSFSRSSYNEQYF.

This clonotype was seen only a few times. The chain uses TRBV6-6 and TRBJ1-6; no firm D call. Trimming cost V 0 bases and J 8 bases, with 5 bases left between them. Germline V lookup: CDR1 MNHNY, CDR2 SVGAGI (reference sequence). This CDR3 is built from 13 residues. The CDR3 sequence is CASSYSKDSPLHF. CDR3 in DNA: TGTGCCAGCAGTTACTCGAAAGATTCACCCCTCCACTTT.

This clonotype was counted only a few times. V is TRBV20-1 and J is TRBJ1-5, with 10 bases lining up with TRBD1. This CDR3 comprises 19 residues. Trimming took 6 bases from V and 2 from J; bases not matched to a gene: 19. CDR1 and CDR2 from the germline V gene are DFQATT and SNEGSKA (reference sequence). The CDR3 nucleotides read TGCAGTGCGGATAAACCGGGACAGGGGAGGGAAAGGGGCAATCAGCCCCAGCATTTT. As protein: CSADKPGQGRERGNQPQHF.

This clonotype appeared a few times. Being one base from a much bigger clone, this may be a read error. V gene TRBV20-1 combines with J gene TRBJ2-7, with 11 bases aligning to TRBD2. This CDR3 is 18 amino acids long. The V and J ends lost 1 base and 7 bases, in that order; junction bases with no gene match: 18. The V gene's germline CDR1 is DFQATT and CDR2 SNEGSKA (reference sequence). This CDR3 is CSARGLAGRSPQYNEQYF. CDR3 nucleotides: TGCAGTGCTAGAGGACTAGCGGGGAGATCCCCTCAATACAATGAGCAGTACTTC.

This sequence joins TRBV4-2 and TRBJ2-3; 7 bases fit TRBD1. The V gene end was trimmed by 0 bases and the J gene end by 5 bases; junction bases not matched to a gene: 11. The CDR3 totals 17 residues. CDR1 LGHNA and CDR2 YNFKEQ come from the germline V gene. The chain's CDR3 is CASSQDPLAGGQDTQYF. The CDR3 region has the DNA TGTGCCAGCAGCCAAGATCCATTGGCAGGGGGACAAGATACGCAGTATTTT.

The V and J genes are TRBV3-1 and TRBJ1-4; D possibly corresponds to TRBD1 (6 bases). The germline V gene encodes CDR1 LGHDT and CDR2 YNNKEL (reference sequence). CDR3 size: 14 residues. V was trimmed by 4 bases and J by 8 bases, leaving 14 bases between them. DNA of the CDR3: TGTGCCAGCAGCCCCTCAGGGGTCGGGGAAAAACTGTTTTTT. Translated, it gives CASSPSGVGEKLFF.

V is TRBV7-6 and J is TRBJ1-2; a weak D match, TRBD1 (5 bases). The CDR3 has 12 residues. Per germline, CDR1 SGHVS and CDR2 FNYEAQ. Trimming cost V 4 bases and J 8 bases, with 11 bases left between them. The CDR3 DNA is TGTGCCAGCAGCTCGGGGGACCGCGGCTACACCTTC. As protein: CASSSGDRGYTF.

The table lists this clonotype with a few counts. This could be a read error, since a much larger clone is one nucleotide away. The chain couples TRBV11-2 to TRBJ2-6, with D possibly matching TRBD2 (5 bases). Germline V lookup: CDR1 SGHAT, CDR2 FQNNGV. The CDR3 sequence is 15 residues long. CDR3 sequence (DNA): TGTGCCAGCAGCTTAGATAGCGCTGGGACCAACGTCCTGACTTTC. Encoded protein: CASSLDSAGTNVLTF.

As for this clonotype: Since a much larger clone is just one base distant, this may be a read error. J is TRBJ2-5 and V is TRBV12-3 or TRBV12-4; the D gene is possibly TRBD1 (5 bases). CDR3 length: 15 amino acids. Trimming removed 1 base from V and 13 bases from J, with 22 bases in between. The CDR3 sequence: CASSLEQGTVHELYF. The CDR3 DNA reads TGTGCCAGCAGTTTAGAGCAGGGAACCGTACACGAGCTGTACTTC.

In its sample, this clonotype was seen a few times. A read error may be the cause here, since a much bigger clone is one base away. This chain uses TRBV5-1 with TRBJ2-5; D uncertain. The CDR3 runs to 13 residues. Germline CDR1 SGHRS, CDR2 YFSETQ. V was clipped by 6 bases and J by 4 bases, with 13 bases between them. CDR3 nucleotide sequence: TGCGCCAGCAACTCCGGACGAGTAGAGACCCAGTACTTC. Translated, it gives CASNSGRVETQYF.

This clonotype was seen a handful of times. The chain recombines TRBV2 with TRBJ1-5; D remains unclear. Trimming stripped 7 bases from V and 0 bases from J, with 10 bases between. This CDR3 has 14 amino acids. The germline V gene has CDR1 SNHLY and CDR2 FYNNEI. CDR3 loop: CASKVMGSNQPQHF. The CDR3 bases are TGTGCCAGCAAAGTCATGGGTAGCAATCAGCCCCAGCATTTT.

Many counts were recorded for this clonotype. The chain recombines TRBV4-3 with TRBJ1-2, with D possibly matching TRBD1 (6 bases). V dropped 0 bases and J dropped 3 bases, with 11 bases sitting between them. The germline V gene encodes CDR1 LGHNA and CDR2 YSLEER. CDR3 size: 15 residues. The CDR3 coding sequence is TGCGCCAGCAGCCAAGATACCAGGGGTGACTATGGCTACACCTTC. Its translation: CASSQDTRGDYGYTF.

With respect to this clonotype: A clone one base away is much larger, so this may be a read error. The chain is built from TRBV5-1 and TRBJ2-5; either TRBD1 or TRBD2 may supply D (5 bases each). The CDR3 contains 11 residues. Per the germline V gene, CDR1 is SGHRS and CDR2 is YFSETQ. V lost 7 bases, J lost 11 bases, and 15 bases lay in between. CDR3 nucleotide sequence: TGCGCCAGCGGCACGGTAGGGGAGCAGTACTTC. It specifies CASGTVGEQYF.

V usage is TRBV6-5 and J usage is TRBJ1-1; possible D gene TRBD1, 6 bases. V dropped 2 bases and J dropped 4 bases, with 17 bases sitting between them. The V gene's germline CDR1 is MNHEY and CDR2 SVGAGI. This CDR3 has 16 residues. The CDR3 region has the DNA TGTGCCAGCAGTTACCCTACAGGGCCAGGGGCCACTGAAGCTTTCTTT. The encoded protein is CASSYPTGPGATEAFF.

This clonotype was seen a few times. The rearrangement links TRBV27 to TRBJ2-2, with a weak D call TRBD2 (6 bases). Germline CDR1 reads MNHEY; CDR2 reads SMNVEV (reference sequence). With 5 bases removed from V and 0 bases from J, the gap between germline ends came to 13 bases. This CDR3 region has 16 residues. The CDR3 DNA reads TGTGCCAGCAGTGCCCGTGGGGGGACGAACACCGGGGAGCTGTTTTTT. Translated, it gives CASSARGGTNTGELFF.

The chain recombines TRBV10-1 with TRBJ1-1; 8 positions match TRBD1. The ends lost 3 bases at V and 1 base at J; junction bases unmatched: 13. Per the germline V gene, CDR1 is WNHNN and CDR2 is SYGVQD (reference sequence). This CDR3 comprises 18 residues. The CDR3 nucleotides are TGCGCCAGCAGTGAAGGCGTAGCAGGGGGCGAAGGGAACACTGAAGCTTTCTTT. This gives the protein CASSEGVAGGEGNTEAFF.

CDR3 in amino acids: CASSLGTSGLSEFF. CDR3 DNA: TGTGCCAGCAGTTTAGGGACTAGCGGTTTATCGGAGTTCTTC. This sequence joins TRBV12-3 or TRBV12-4 and TRBJ2-1; 10 nucleotides agree with TRBD2. The CDR3 sequence is 14 residues long. V lost 1 base and J lost 14; bases outside the gene matches: 8.

This clonotype was picked up many times. This sequence joins TRBV29-1 and TRBJ1-1; D gene ambiguous. The germline gives CDR1 SQVTM, CDR2 ANQGSEA. CDR3 size: 14 residues. V shed 4 bases and J shed 4 bases, with 16 bases lying between them. The CDR3 DNA follows: TGCAGCGTTGGCGGTCTGGGCGCGCGCACTGAAGCTTTCTTT. Its protein product is CSVGGLGARTEAFF.

This clonotype was seen at least ten times. The rearrangement joins TRBV12-3 or TRBV12-4 to TRBJ2-3; the D gene is possibly TRBD2 (6 bases). The V and J ends lost 5 bases and 2 bases respectively, with 20 bases between them. The CDR3 covers 17 residues. The DNA for the CDR3 is TGTGCCAGCAGTCCCGTATCTGGACTACAAATCACAGATACGCAGTATTTT. Translated, it gives CASSPVSGLQITDTQYF.

This clonotype was seen only once. This chain links TRBV20-1 with TRBJ2-2, with unresolved D. This CDR3 is built from 15 residues. Germline CDR1 is DFQATT and CDR2 is SNEGSKA (reference sequence). Trimming pared 2 bases from V and 0 bases from J, leaving 10 bases between. Here the CDR3 DNA reads TGCAGTGCTAGATCCGCCATGTCGAACACCGGGGAGCTGTTTTTT. It is translated as CSARSAMSNTGELFF.

This clonotype was counted a few times. This chain uses TRBV30 with TRBJ1-2, with TRBD1 as a possible D gene (6 bases). In germline, CDR1 is GTSNPN, CDR2 SVGIG (reference sequence). This CDR3 region has 14 residues. V gave up 5 bases and J gave up 4 bases, with 17 bases separating them. CDR3 nucleotide sequence: TGTGCCTGGGGAACCCGGGACAACTTCTATGGCTACACCTTC. Translation gives CAWGTRDNFYGYTF.

Regarding this clonotype: A much larger clonotype is one base distant, so this may be a read error. CDR3 sequence (DNA): TGCGCCAGCAGGTCGGTAGACGGGAACACTGAAGCTTTCTTT. It encodes CASRSVDGNTEAFF. The J gene is TRBJ1-1, the V gene TRBV5-1; D is undetermined. This CDR3 has 14 amino acids. Germline lookup yields CDR1 SGHRS and CDR2 YFSETQ. Trimming took 5 bases from V and 1 from J, leaving 12 bases between them.

This clonotype was picked up many times. This chain connects TRBV20-1 to TRBJ2-7; 8 bases agree with TRBD1. The CDR3 extends over 13 amino acids. CDR1 and CDR2 from the germline V gene are DFQATT and SNEGSKA (reference sequence). Unmatched junction bases numbered 4, after V lost 3 bases and J lost 3 bases. CDR3 nucleotides: TGCAGTGCTAGTGGACAGGGTATCTACGAGCAGTACTTC. Translating gives CSASGQGIYEQYF.

The chain recombines TRBV6-5 with TRBJ2-4; tentatively, D is TRBD1 (6 bases). Germline V lookup: CDR1 MNHEY, CDR2 SVGAGI. The CDR3 loop spans 16 amino acids. V was trimmed by 4 bases and J by 0 bases, leaving 13 bases between them. CDR3 in amino acids: CASSSQGKVAKNIQYF. The CDR3 DNA reads as TGTGCCAGCAGTTCGCAGGGGAAAGTAGCCAAAAACATTCAGTACTTC.

Comments on this clonotype: A read error may account for a junction end that differs from germline. The CDR3 nucleotides are TGTGCCGGCAGCTCCAACAGCTATGGCTACACCTTC. Translated: CAGSSNSYGYTF. The chain links TRBV5-4 to TRBJ1-2, with D unclear. The CDR3 totals 12 residues. The germline CDR1 and CDR2 sequences are SGHNT and YYREEE (reference sequence).

Within the sample, this clonotype is medium-sized. The chain links TRBV5-1 to TRBJ2-1; D perhaps matches TRBD2 (6 bases). Germline V gives CDR1 SGHRS, CDR2 YFSETQ. Trimming took off 6 bases at V and 0 bases at J, with 10 bases between the two ends. This CDR3 region has 14 residues. DNA of the CDR3: TGCGCCAGCAATCGCGGGGTCTCCTACAATGAGCAGTTCTTC. Translation gives CASNRGVSYNEQFF.